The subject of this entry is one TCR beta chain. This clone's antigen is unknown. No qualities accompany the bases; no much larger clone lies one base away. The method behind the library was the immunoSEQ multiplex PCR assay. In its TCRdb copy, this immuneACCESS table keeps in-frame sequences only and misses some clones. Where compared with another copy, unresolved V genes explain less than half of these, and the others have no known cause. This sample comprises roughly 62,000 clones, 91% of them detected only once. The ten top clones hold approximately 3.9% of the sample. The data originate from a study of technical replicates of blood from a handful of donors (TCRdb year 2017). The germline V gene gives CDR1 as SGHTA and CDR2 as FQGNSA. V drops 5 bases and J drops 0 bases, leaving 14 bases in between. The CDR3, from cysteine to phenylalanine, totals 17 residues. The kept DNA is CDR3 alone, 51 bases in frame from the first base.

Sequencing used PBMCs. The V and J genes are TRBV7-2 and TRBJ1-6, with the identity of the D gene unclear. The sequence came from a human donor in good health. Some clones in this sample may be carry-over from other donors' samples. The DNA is TGTGCCAGCAGCCCGAGACTCCAAGGCTCCTATAATTCACCCCTCCACTTT. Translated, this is CASSPRLQGSYNSPLHF.